This entry lists 3 T cell receptor beta chains sequenced from one sample in a study of shared clonotypes between healthy human individuals. The method was immunoSEQ multiplex PCR; TCRdb's version includes in-frame clones alone and lacks a portion of them. The table includes some 1 million clones, about 80% detected once. Sequenced: memory CD4+ T cells sorted from blood. The subset was: CD45RA-negative fraction. These receptors all stem from a man between 18 and 35 years old in good health.

V gene TRBV18 combines with J gene TRBJ2-3; 10 bases map to TRBD2. The CDR3 loop spans 16 amino acids. CDR1 is KGHSH, CDR2 LQKENI, per germline. V gave up 2 bases and J gave up 1 base; unmatched junction bases: 3. Here the CDR3 reads CASSPSLAGGTDTQYF. The CDR3 nucleotides are TGTGCCAGCTCACCAAGCCTAGCGGGGGGCACAGATACGCAGTATTTT.

As for this clone: This sequence may be a read error, since a much larger clone differs from it by one base. Other DNA sequences in this specimen translate into the identical CDR3. The V call is TRBV30, the J call TRBJ1-4; tentatively, D is TRBD1 (5 bases). Per the germline V gene, CDR1 is GTSNPN and CDR2 is SVGIG (reference sequence). Deletions cut 8 bases from V and 3 bases from J, with 13 bases between. CDR3 size: 13 residues. CDR3 bases: TGTGCCGCGTCAGGGCAGGCTAATGAAAAACTGTTTTTT. Protein product: CAASGQANEKLFF.

This sequence joins TRBV5-4 and TRBJ1-4; TRBD1 is a possible D gene (5 bases). Germline V gene sequence: CDR1 SGHNT, CDR2 YYREEE (reference sequence). The CDR3 is 14 residues long. Trimming took off 4 bases at V and 8 bases at J, with 15 bases between the two ends. CDR3 region: CASSVDISEEKLFF. The CDR3 DNA reads TGTGCCAGCAGCGTGGACATAAGCGAAGAAAAACTGTTTTTT.